This T cell receptor (beta chain) originates from a study of blood T cell repertoires in COVID-19. Background on the study: Acute and convalescent COVID-19 specimens originated in the United States, Italy and Spain.

Clones were read by immunoSEQ multiplex PCR, and TCRdb kept only the in-frame ones, dropping some. Of 150,000 to 250,000 clones listed, roughly four fifths are singletons. V was clipped by 5 bases and J by 0 bases; unmatched bases: 3. The CDR3 consists of 15 residues. The V gene's germline CDR1 is LGHDT and CDR2 YNNKEL (reference sequence). The J gene is TRBJ1-1, the V gene TRBV3-1 (or the pseudogene TRBV3-2); 10 bases fit TRBD1. Sequenced material: peripheral blood. This TCR came from a human donor with acute or convalescent COVID-19. The donor label of this sample is uncertain. This CDR3 is CASSYGTGVNTEAFF. DNA of the CDR3: TGTGCCAGCAGCTATGGGACAGGGGTGAACACTGAAGCTTTCTTT.